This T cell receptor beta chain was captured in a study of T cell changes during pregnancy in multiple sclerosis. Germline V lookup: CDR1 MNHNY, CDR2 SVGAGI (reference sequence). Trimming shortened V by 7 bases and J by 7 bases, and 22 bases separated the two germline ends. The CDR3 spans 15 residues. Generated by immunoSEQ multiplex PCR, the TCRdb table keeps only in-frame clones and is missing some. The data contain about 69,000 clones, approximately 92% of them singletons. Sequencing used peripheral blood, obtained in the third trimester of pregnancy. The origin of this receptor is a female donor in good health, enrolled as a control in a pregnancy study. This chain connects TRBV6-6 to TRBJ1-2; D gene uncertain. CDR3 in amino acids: CASTDGGRTRGGYTF. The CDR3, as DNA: TGTGCCAGCACTGACGGTGGGAGGACTCGAGGTGGCTACACCTTC.